This T cell receptor beta chain came from a study of T cells in Graves' hyperthyroidism and ophthalmopathy. V dropped 5 bases and J dropped 7; count of bases not matched to a gene: 4. The germline V gene encodes CDR1 LNHDA and CDR2 SQIVND (reference sequence). This CDR3 has 13 residues. Authors of the study amplified TCR beta CDR3 regions from RNA transcripts. A first-round RT-PCR of the TCR CDR3 used the HTBI primer set. TCRdb reprocessed the multiplex PCR reads via MiXCR and lists one record per CDR3 protein. The table has about 690,000 distinct CDR3 sequences, around 15% seen once. This clonotype was seen ten or more times.

Sequenced input: blood. The chain carries TRBV19 and TRBJ1-1, with TRBD1 matching 10 bases. This clonotype was sampled from a man aged 50 to 60 with Graves' hyperthyroidism. The CDR3 DNA is TGTGCCAGTAGTTGGGACAGGGGAGGTGAAGCTTTCTTT. It yields the protein CASSWDRGGEAFF.